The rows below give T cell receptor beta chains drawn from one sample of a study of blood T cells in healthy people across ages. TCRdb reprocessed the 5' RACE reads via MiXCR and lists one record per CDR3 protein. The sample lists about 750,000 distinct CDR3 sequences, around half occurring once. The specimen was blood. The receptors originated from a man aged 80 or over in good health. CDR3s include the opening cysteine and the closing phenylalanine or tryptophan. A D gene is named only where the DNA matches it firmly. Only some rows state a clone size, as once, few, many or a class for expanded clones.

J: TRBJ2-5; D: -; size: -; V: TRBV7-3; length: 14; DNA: TGTGCCAGCAGCCCTAGTTCTGGTTTAGGGACCCAGTACTTC; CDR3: CASSPSSGLGTQYF
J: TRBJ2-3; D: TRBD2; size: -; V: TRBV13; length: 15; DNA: TGTGCCAGCAGCTCCCGTAGCGGGTTTACAGATACGCAGTATTTT; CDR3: CASSSRSGFTDTQYF
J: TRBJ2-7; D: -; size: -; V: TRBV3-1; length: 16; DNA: TGTGCCAGCAGCCCGCTTAGAGCCGACCGCTACAATGAGCAGTACTTC; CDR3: CASSPLRADRYNEQYF
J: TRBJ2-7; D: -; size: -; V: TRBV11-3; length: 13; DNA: TGTGCCAGCAGCCGGGACTCCGTGGGCGAGCAGTACTTC; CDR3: CASSRDSVGEQYF
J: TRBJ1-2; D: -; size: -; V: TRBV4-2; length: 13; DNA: TGTGCCAGCAGCAAGGGGGAAGGGCAGGGCTACACCTTC; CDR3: CASSKGEGQGYTF
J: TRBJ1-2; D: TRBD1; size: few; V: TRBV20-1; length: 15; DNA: TGCAGTGCTAGAGAACGGACAGGGCGGGCCCATGGCTACACCTTC; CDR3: CSARERTGRAHGYTF
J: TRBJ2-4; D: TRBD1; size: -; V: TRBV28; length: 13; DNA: TGTGCCAGCACCCCCGGGACAGCAAACATTCAGTACTTC; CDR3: CASTPGTANIQYF
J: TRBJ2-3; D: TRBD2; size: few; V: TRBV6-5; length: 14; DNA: TGTGCCAGCAGGGGAGGGTGGCGGACAGATACGCAGTATTTT; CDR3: CASRGGWRTDTQYF
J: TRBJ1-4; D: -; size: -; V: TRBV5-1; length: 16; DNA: TGCGCCAGCAGCTTGACAGGGAGTCCAACTAATGAAAAACTGTTTTTT; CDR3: CASSLTGSPTNEKLFF
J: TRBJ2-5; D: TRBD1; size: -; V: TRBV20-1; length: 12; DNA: TGCAGTGCTGGGGGACAGGGAGAGACCCAGTACTTC; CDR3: CSAGGQGETQYF
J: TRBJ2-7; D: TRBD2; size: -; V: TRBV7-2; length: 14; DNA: TGTGCCAGCAGCTTAACTAGCGGGCGCGACGAGCAGTACTTC; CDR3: CASSLTSGRDEQYF
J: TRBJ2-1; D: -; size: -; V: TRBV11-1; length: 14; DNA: TGTGCCAGCAGCTTAGCGGGAAATCGGAATGAGCAGTTCTTC; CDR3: CASSLAGNRNEQFF
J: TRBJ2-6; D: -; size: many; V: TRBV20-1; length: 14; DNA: TGCAGTGCTCAGAGGACACCCGGGGCCAACGTCCTGACTTTC; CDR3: CSAQRTPGANVLTF
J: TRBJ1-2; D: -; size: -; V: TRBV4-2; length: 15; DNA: TGTGCCAGCAGCCAGTACACAGGGTCTAGCTATGGCTACACCTTC; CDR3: CASSQYTGSSYGYTF
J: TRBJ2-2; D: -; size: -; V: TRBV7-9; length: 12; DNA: TGTGCCAGCATTATGGGCCACGGGGAGCTGTTTTTT; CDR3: CASIMGHGELFF
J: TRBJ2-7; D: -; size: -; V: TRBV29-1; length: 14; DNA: TGCAGCGTCGAAAAGGGTGACAGGATTAGCGAGCAGTACTTC; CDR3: CSVEKGDRISEQYF
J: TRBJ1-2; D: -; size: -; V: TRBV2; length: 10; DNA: TGTGCCAGCAGTGGCCATTCGGGCACCTTC; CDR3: CASSGHSGTF
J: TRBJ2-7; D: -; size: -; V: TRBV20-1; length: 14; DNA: TGCAGTGCTAGTCGAGTAGACGGAACCTACGAGCAGTACTTC; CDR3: CSASRVDGTYEQYF
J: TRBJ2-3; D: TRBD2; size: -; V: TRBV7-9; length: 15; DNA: TGTGCCAGCAGCCTGGGACTAGCGGAGCACAGAGACGCGTATTTT; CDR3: CASSLGLAEHRDAYF
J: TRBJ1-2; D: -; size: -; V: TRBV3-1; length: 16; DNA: TGTGCCAGCAGCCGAGTTTTGGGTGGAGCTAACTATGGCTACACCTTC; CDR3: CASSRVLGGANYGYTF
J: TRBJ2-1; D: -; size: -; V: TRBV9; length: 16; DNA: TGTGCCAGCACCCGTGGTGCTAGGGGGTCCTACAATGAGCAGTTCTTC; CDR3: CASTRGARGSYNEQFF
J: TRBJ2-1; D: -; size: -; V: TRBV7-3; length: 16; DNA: TGTGCCAGCAGCCTAAGGCCGGGACGGAACTACAATGAGCAGTTCTTC; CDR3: CASSLRPGRNYNEQFF
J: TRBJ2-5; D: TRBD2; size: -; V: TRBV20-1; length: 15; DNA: TGCAGTGCCGCCTCGCCAGCGGGAGGTCCAGATACCCAGTACTTC; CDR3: CSAASPAGGPDTQYF
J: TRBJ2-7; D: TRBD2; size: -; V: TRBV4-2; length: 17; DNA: TGTGCCAGCAGCCAATCCAACGAGGCTAGCGGGAGGCGAGAGCAGTACTTC; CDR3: CASSQSNEASGRREQYF
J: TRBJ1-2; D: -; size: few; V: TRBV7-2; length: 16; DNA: TGTGCCAGCAGCTTAGCTGTTGGGGCGCGGGACTATGGCTACACCTTC; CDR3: CASSLAVGARDYGYTF
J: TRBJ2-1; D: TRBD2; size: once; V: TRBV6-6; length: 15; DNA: TGTGCCAACACCCCGGTGACTAGCGGATACAATGAGCAGTTCTTC; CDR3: CANTPVTSGYNEQFF
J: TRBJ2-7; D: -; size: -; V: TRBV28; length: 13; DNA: TGTGCCAGCAGTTATGGTATAGCCTACGAGCAGTACTTC; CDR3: CASSYGIAYEQYF
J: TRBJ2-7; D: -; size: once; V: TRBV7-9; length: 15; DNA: TGTGCCAGCAGACCACCCGGACAGAGCTTAGGCGAGCAGTACTTC; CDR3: CASRPPGQSLGEQYF
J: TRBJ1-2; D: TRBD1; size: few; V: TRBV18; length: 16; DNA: TGTGCCAGCTCACCCCTGGACAGGTTAGCTAACTATGGCTACACCTTC; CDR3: CASSPLDRLANYGYTF
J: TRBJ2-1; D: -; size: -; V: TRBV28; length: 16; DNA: TGTGCCAGCAGTTCTCCCTCCTCGGCGGGATCCAATGAGCAGTTCTTC; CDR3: CASSSPSSAGSNEQFF
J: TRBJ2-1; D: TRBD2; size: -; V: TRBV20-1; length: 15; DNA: TGCAGTGCCCCGGGACTAGCGGGAGGGAAGAATGAGCAGTTCTTC; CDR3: CSAPGLAGGKNEQFF
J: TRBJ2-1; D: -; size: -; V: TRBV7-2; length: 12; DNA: TGTGCCAGCAGTAAAAGCGGCAATGAGCAGTTCTTC; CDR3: CASSKSGNEQFF
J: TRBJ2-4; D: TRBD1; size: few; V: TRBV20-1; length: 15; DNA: TGCAGTGCTACGGACAGGGGGTTAGCCAAAAACATTCAGTACTTC; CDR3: CSATDRGLAKNIQYF
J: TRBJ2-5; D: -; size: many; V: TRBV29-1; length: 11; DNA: TGCAGCGTAGACTGGGGAGAGACCCAGTACTTC; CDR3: CSVDWGETQYF
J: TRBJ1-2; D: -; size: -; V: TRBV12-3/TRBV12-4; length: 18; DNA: TGTGCCAGCAGTTTAAAGAGCTTGGAAGGGCCGCCCTATTATGGCTACACCTTC; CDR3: CASSLKSLEGPPYYGYTF
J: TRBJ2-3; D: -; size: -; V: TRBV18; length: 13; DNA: TGTGCCAGCTCAACCTTCGGCGGGGTGGAGGCGTATTTT; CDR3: CASSTFGGVEAYF
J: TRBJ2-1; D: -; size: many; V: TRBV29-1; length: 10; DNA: TGCAGCGGACAAAACAATGAGCAGTTCTTC; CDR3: CSGQNNEQFF
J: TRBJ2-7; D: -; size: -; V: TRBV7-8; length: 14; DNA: TGTGCCAGCAGCTCGTCGGGATTCCCCTACGAGCAGTACTTC; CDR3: CASSSSGFPYEQYF
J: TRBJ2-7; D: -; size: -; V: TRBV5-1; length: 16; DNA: TGCGCCAGCAGCTTCTGTTATTGTTACGGAGGATACGAGCAGTACTTC; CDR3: CASSFCYCYGGYEQYF
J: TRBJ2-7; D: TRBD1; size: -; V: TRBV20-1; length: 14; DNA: TGCAGTGCTTCACAGGGGAACGGGTGGGTTGGGCAGTACTTC; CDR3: CSASQGNGWVGQYF
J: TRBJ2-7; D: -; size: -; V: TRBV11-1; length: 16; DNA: TGTGCCAGCAGCTTCAATGGGGCTAGCGACGCCTACGAGCAGTACTTC; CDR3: CASSFNGASDAYEQYF
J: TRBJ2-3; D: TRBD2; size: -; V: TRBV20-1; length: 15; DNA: TGCAGTGCTAGCCGGGGCGGGAGCGTGACAGATACGCAGTATTTT; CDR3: CSASRGGSVTDTQYF
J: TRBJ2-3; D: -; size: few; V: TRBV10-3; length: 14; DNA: TGTGCCATCAGTGAGTCAGGGGACCACAGAGACGCGTATTTT; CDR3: CAISESGDHRDAYF
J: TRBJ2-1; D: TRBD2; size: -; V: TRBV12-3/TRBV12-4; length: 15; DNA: TGTGCCAGCAGTTTAGGCGCGGGAGAGGTTAGTGAGCAGTTCTTC; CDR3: CASSLGAGEVSEQFF
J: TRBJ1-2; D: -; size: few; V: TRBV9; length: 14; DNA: TGTGCCAGCAGCGTATCTACAGGGTTTCGAAGCTACACCTTC; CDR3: CASSVSTGFRSYTF
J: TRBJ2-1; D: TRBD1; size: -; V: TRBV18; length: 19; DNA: TGTGCCAGCTCACCACTGGACAGGGGGCCGCCCCTCTCCTACAATGAGCAGTTCTTC; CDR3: CASSPLDRGPPLSYNEQFF
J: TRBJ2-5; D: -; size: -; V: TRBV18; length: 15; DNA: TGTGCCAGCTCACCATCCGGCGGGGACCAAGAGACCCAGTACTTC; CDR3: CASSPSGGDQETQYF
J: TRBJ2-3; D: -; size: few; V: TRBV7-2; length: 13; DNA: TGTGCCAGCAGCTTCGAGATGTTCGGTACGCAGTATTTT; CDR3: CASSFEMFGTQYF
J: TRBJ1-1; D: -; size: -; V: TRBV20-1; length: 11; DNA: TGCAGTGCTCATCAGGGCACTGAAGCTTTCTTT; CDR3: CSAHQGTEAFF
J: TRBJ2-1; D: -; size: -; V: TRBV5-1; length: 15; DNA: TGCGCCAGCAACCCGTTCCAGGGACTCGACAATGTGCAGTTCTTC; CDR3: CASNPFQGLDNVQFF
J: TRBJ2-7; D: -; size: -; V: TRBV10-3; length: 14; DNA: TGTGCCATCAGTGCGCAACCGGGAACCTACGAGCAGTACTTC; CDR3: CAISAQPGTYEQYF
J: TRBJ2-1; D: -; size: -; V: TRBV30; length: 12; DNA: TGTGCCTGGAGTTCAATCTACAATGAGCAGTTCTTC; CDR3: CAWSSIYNEQFF
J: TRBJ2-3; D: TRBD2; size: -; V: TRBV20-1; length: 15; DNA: TGCAGTGCTAGCGCGCTAGCGGGGAGCACAGATACGCAGTATTTT; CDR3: CSASALAGSTDTQYF
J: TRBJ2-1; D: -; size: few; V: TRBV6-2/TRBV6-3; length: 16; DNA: TGTGCCAGCAGCTACCGTCCGGGCAGCTCCTACAATGAGCAGTTCTTC; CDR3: CASSYRPGSSYNEQFF
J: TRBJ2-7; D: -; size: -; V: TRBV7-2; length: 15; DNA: TGTGCCAGCAGCTTACCGTCTAGCGTGAGACATGAGCAGTACTTC; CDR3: CASSLPSSVRHEQYF
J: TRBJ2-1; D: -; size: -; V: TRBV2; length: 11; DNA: TGTGCCAGCAGTGAAGCGGGTTCCGCGTTCTTC; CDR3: CASSEAGSAFF
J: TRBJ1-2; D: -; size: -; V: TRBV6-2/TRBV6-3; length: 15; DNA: TGTGCCAGCACTGACCCCCCACACTGGAACTATGGCTACACCTTC; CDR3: CASTDPPHWNYGYTF
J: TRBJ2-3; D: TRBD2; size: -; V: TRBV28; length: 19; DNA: TGTGCCAGCAGTCCTCGCATTAGGCTAGCGGGAGGGCTCACAGATACGCAGTATTTT; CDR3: CASSPRIRLAGGLTDTQYF